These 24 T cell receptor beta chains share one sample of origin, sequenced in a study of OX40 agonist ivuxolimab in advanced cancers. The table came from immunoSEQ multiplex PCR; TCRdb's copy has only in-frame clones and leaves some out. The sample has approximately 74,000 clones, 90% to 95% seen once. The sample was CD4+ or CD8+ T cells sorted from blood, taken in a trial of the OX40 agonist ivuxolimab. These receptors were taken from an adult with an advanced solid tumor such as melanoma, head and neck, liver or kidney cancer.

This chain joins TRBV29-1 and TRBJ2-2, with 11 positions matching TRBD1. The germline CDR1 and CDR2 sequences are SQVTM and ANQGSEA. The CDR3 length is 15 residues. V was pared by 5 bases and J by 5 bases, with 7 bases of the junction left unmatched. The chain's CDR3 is CSVSGTGGSTGELFF. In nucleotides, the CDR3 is TGCAGCGTTTCCGGGACAGGGGGATCGACCGGGGAGCTGTTTTTT.

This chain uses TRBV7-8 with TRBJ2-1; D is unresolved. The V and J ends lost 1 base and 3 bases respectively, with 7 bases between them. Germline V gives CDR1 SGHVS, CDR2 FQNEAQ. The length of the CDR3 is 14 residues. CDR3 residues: CASSLVGGYNEQFF. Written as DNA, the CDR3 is TGTGCCAGCAGCTTAGTGGGCGGCTACAATGAGCAGTTCTTC. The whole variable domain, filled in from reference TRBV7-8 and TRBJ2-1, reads GAGVSQSPRYKVAKRGQDVALRCDPISGHVSLFWYQQALGQGPEFLTYFQNEAQLDKSGLPSDRFFAERPEGSVSTLKIQRTQQEDSAVYLCASSLVGGYNEQFFGPGTRLTVL.

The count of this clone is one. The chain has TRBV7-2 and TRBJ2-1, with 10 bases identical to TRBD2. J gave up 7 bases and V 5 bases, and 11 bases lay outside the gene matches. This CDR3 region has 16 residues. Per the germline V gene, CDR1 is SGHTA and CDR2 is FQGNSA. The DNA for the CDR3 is TGTGCCAGCAGCGAATACCCTAGCGGGGGCAGGAATGAGCAGTTCTTC. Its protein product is CASSEYPSGGRNEQFF.

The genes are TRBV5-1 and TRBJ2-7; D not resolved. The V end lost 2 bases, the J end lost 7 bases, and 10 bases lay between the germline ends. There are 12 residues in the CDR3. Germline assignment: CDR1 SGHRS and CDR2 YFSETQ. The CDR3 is CASSLLQEEQYF. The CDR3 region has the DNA TGCGCCAGCAGCTTATTGCAGGAGGAGCAGTACTTC.

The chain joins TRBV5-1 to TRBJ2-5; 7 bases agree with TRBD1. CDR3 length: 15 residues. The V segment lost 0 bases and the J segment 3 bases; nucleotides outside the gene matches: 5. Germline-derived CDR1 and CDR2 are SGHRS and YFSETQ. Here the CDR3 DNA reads TGCGCCAGCAGCTTGGGCCCCGGGACAGAAGAGACCCAGTACTTC. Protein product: CASSLGPGTEETQYF.

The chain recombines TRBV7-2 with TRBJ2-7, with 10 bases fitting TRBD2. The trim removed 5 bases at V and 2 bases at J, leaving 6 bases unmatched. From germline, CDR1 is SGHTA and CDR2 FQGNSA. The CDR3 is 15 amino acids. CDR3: CASSAGSGRAYEQYF. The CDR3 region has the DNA TGTGCCAGCAGCGCCGGCAGCGGGAGGGCCTACGAGCAGTACTTC.

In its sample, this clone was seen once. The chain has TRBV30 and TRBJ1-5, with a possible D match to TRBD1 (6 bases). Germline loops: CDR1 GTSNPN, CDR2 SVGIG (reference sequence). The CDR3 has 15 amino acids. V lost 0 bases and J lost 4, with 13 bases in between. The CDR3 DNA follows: TGTGCCTGGAGTGTACTGTCAGGGGTAAATCAGCCCCAGCATTTT. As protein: CAWSVLSGVNQPQHF.

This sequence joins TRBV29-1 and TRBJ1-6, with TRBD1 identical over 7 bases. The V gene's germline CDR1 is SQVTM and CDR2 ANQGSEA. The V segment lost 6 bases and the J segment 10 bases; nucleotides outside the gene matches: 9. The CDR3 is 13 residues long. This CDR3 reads CSVQQGRESPLHF. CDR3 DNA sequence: TGCAGCGTGCAACAGGGGAGGGAATCACCCCTCCACTTT.

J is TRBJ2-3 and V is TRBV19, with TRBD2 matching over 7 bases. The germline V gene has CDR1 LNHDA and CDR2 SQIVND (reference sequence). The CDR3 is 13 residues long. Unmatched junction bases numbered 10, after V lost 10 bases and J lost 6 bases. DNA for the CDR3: TGTGCCACCCTGGGGGGGGTAAGCGATACGCAGTATTTT. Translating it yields CATLGGVSDTQYF.

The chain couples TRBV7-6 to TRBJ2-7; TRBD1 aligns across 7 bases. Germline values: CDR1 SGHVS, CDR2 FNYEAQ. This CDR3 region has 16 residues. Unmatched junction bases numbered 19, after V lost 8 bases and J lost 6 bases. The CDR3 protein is CASGSRGCLPMIEQYF. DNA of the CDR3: TGTGCCAGCGGGAGCAGGGGGTGTCTGCCCATGATCGAGCAGTACTTC.

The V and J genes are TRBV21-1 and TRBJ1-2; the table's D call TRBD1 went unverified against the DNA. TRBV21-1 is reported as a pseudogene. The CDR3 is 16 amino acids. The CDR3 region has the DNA TGTGCCAGGCTAGCTAGGGGTGACAGGGTCCTCTATGGCTACACCTTC. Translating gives CARLARGDRVLYGYTF.

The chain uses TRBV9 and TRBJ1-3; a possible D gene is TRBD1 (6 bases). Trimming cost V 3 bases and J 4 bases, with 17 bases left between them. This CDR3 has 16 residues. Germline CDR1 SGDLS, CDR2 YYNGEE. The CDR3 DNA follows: TGTGCCAGCAGCGACACGGACAGTTTACTCGGAAACACCATATATTTT. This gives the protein CASSDTDSLLGNTIYF.

CDR3 loop: CASSPGQGGLAPLGEQYF. The CDR3 region has the DNA TGTGCCAGTAGTCCGGGACAGGGGGGACTAGCGCCCCTCGGCGAGCAGTACTTC. The chain recombines TRBV19 with TRBJ2-7; D perhaps matches TRBD1 (11 bases). The V gene lost 5 bases and the J gene lost 6 bases, with 29 bases spanning the gap. The CDR3 loop spans 18 amino acids. CDR1 and CDR2 from the germline V gene are LNHDA and SQIVND (reference sequence). The whole variable domain, remainder taken from reference TRBV19 and TRBJ2-7, is DGGITQSPKYLFRKEGQNVTLSCEQNLNHDAMYWYRQDPGQGLRLIYYSQIVNDFQKGDIAEGYSVSREKKESFPLTVTSAQKNPTAFYLCASSPGQGGLAPLGEQYFGPGTRLTVT.

This CDR3 is CASRGVAGANVLTF. CDR3 nucleotides: TGTGCCAGCCGAGGGGTTGCAGGGGCCAACGTCCTGACTTTC. V usage is TRBV6-5 and J usage is TRBJ2-6; D could derive from TRBD1 or TRBD2 (5 bases each). Deletions cut 8 bases from V and 4 bases from J, with 12 bases between. CDR1 is MNHEY and CDR2 is SVGAGI in the germline V gene. The CDR3 contains 14 residues.

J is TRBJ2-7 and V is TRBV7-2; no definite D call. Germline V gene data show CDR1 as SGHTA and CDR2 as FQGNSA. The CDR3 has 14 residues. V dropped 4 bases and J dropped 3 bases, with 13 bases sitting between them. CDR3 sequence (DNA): TGTGCCAGCAGCTCCCCCGGACCAGACTACGAGCAGTACTTC. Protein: CASSSPGPDYEQYF.

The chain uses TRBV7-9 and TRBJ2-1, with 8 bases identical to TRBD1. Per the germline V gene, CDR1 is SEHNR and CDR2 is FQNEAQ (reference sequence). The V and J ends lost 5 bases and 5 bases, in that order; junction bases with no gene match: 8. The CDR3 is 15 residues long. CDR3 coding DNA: TGTGCCAGCAGCCCGACAGGGGCCCCAGACAATGAGCAGTTCTTC. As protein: CASSPTGAPDNEQFF.

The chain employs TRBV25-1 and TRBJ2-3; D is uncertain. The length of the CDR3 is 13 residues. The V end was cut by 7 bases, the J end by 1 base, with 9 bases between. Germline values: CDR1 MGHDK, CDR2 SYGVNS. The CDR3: CASIWWGTDTQYF. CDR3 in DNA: TGTGCCAGCATATGGTGGGGCACAGATACGCAGTATTTT.

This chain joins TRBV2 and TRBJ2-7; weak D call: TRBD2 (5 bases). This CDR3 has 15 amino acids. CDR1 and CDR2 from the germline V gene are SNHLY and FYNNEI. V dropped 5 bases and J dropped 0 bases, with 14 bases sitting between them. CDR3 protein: CASSFPEGSSYEQYF. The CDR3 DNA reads TGTGCCAGCAGTTTCCCCGAGGGTTCCTCCTACGAGCAGTACTTC.

The CDR3, as DNA: TGTGCCAGCACACCGTCAGGGGGGAACACTGAAGCTTTCTTT. Its translation is CASTPSGGNTEAFF. The chain recombines TRBV6-5 with TRBJ1-1; 7 bases align to TRBD1. CDR1 and CDR2 (germline): MNHEY, SVGAGI. The V and J ends lost 7 bases and 1 base, in that order; junction bases with no gene match: 6. This CDR3 is built from 14 residues.

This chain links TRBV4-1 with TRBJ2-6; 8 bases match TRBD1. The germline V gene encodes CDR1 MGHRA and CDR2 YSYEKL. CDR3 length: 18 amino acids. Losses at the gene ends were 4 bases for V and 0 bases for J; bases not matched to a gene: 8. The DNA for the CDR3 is TGCGCCAGCAGCCTAATGCAGGGGGCAAACTCTGGGGCCAACGTCCTGACTTTC. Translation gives CASSLMQGANSGANVLTF.

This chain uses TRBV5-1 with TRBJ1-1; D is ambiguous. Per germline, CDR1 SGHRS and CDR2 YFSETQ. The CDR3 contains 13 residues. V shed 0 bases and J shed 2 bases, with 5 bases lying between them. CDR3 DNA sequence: TGCGCCAGCAGCTTGGGAGTTAACACTGAAGCTTTCTTT. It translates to CASSLGVNTEAFF.

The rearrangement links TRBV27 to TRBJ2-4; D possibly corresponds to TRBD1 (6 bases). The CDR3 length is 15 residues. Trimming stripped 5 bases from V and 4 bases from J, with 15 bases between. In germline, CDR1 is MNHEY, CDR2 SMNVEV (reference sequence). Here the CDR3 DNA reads TGTGCCAGCAGTCTCCTACAGGGTCCGAAAAACATTCAGTACTTC. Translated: CASSLLQGPKNIQYF.

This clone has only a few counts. The DNA of the CDR3 is TGTGCCAGCTCAAAAGCGGGAGGGCCCTACGAGCAGTACTTC. This gives the protein CASSKAGGPYEQYF. The chain couples TRBV18 to TRBJ2-7; 10 bases map to TRBD2. Germline assignment: CDR1 KGHSH and CDR2 LQKENI. The CDR3 has 14 amino acids. V lost 5 bases to trimming and J lost 2 bases; unmatched junction nucleotides: 3.

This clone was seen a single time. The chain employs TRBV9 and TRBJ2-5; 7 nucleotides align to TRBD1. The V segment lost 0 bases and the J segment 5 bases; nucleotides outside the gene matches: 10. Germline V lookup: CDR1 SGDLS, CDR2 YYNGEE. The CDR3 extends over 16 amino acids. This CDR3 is CASSVGSGQPLETQYF. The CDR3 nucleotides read TGTGCCAGCAGCGTAGGATCGGGACAGCCTTTGGAGACCCAGTACTTC.